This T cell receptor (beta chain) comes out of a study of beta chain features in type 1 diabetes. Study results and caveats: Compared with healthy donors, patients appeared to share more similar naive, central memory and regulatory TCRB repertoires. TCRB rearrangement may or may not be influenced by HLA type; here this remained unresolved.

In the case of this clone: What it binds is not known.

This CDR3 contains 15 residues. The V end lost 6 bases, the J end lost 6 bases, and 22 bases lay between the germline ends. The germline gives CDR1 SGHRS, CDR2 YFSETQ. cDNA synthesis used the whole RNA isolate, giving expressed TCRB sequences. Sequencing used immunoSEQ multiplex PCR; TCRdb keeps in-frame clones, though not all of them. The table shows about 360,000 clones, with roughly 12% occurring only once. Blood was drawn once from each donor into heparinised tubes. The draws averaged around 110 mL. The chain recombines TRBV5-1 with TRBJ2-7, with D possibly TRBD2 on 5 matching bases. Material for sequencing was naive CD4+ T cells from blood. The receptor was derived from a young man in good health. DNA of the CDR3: TGCGCCAGCACCCCTTTGGGTAGCGCGCGGTCCGAGCAGTACTTC. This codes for CASTPLGSARSEQYF.